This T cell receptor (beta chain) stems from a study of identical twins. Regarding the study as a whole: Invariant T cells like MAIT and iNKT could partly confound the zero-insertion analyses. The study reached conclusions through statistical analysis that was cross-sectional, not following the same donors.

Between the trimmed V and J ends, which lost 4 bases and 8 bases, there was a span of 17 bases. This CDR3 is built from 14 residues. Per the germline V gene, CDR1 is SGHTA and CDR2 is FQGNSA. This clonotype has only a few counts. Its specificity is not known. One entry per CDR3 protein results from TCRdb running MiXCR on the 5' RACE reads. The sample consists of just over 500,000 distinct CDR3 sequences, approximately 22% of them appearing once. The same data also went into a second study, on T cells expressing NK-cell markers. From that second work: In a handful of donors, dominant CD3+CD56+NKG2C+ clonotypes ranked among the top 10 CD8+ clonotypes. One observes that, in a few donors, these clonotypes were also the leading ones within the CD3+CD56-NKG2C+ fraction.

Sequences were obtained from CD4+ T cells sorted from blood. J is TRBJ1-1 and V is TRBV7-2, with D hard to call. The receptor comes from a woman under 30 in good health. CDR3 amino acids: CASSSSWGHREAFF. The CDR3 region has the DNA TGTGCCAGCAGCTCATCGTGGGGTCATCGAGAAGCTTTCTTT.